This paragraph reports one TCR beta chain. Its specificity is unknown. This specimen comes from a study of T cells in localized non-small cell lung cancer. Germline V gene data show CDR1 as MNHNS and CDR2 as SASEGT. V was trimmed by 5 bases and J by 3 bases, leaving 1 base between them. This CDR3 comprises 10 residues. The protocol was immunoSEQ multiplex PCR, while the TCRdb copy is restricted to in-frame clones and leaves out a portion. Among around 25,000 clones listed, 82% were seen once. Overall study results and limits: Since sequencing was restricted to only one region of the tumor, intratumor heterogeneity remains a possibility.

The clonotype was recovered from a woman aged 40-70 years with stage I lung adenocarcinoma. The chain carries TRBV6-1 and TRBJ1-1; D not resolved. The sample consisted of peripheral blood, taken before any cancer treatment. The CDR3 region has the DNA TGTGCCAGCAGTTACACTGAAGCTTTCTTT. Its translation: CASSYTEAFF.